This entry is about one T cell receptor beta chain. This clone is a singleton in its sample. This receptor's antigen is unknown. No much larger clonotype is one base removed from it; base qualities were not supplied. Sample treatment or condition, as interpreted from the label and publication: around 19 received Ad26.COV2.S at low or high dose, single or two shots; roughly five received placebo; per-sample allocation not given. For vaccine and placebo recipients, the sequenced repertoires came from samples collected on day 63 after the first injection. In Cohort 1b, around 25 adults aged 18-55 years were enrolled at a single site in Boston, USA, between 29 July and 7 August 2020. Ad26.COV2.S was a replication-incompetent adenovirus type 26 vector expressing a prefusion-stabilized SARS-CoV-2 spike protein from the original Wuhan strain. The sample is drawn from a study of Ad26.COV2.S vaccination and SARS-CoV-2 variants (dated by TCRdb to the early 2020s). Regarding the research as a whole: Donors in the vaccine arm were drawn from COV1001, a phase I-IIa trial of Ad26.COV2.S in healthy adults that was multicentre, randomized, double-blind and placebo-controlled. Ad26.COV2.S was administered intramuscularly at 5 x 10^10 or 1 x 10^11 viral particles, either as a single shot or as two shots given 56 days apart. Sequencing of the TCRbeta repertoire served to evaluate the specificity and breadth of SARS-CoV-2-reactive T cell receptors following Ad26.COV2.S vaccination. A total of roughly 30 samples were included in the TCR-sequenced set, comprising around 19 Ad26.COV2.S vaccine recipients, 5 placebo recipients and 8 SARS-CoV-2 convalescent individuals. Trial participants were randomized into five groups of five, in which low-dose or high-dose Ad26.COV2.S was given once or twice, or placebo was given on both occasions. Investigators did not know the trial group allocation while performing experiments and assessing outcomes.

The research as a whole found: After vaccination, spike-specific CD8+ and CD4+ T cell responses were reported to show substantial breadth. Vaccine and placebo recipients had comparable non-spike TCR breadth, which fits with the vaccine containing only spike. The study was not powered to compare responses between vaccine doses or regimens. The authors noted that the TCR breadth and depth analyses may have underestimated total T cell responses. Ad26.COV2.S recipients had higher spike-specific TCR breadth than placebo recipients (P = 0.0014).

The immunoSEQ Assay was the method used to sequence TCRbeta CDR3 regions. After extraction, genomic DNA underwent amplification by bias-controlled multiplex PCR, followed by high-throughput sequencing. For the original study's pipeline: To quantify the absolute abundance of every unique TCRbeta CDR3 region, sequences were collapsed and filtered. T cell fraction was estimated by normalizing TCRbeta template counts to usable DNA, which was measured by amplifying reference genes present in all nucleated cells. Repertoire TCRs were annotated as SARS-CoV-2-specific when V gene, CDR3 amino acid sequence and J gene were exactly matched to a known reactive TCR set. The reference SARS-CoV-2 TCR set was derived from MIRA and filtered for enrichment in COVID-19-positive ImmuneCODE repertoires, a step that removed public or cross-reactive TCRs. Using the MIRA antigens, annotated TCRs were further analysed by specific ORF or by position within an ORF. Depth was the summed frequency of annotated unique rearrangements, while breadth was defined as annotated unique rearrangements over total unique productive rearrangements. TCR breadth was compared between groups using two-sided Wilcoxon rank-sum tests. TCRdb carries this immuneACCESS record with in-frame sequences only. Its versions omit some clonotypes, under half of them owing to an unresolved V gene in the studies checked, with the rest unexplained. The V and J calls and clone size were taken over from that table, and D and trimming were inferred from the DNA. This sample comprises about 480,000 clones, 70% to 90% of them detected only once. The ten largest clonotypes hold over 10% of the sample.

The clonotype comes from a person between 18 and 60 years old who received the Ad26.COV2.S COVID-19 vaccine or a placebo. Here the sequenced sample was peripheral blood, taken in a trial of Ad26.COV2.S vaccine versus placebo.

The DNA sequence is TGCAGCGTATCGGAGGGGGGCCGGGGGACCCAGTACTTC. It specifies CSVSEGGRGTQYF. The rearranged segments are TRBV29-1 and TRBJ2-5, with the D segment possibly TRBD1 or TRBD2, each aligning over 6 bases. The junction shows trimming of 6 bases on V and 7 bases on J, plus 18 bases between the germline ends. The CDR3 covers 13 residues, taking in both the cysteine and the phenylalanine. Only the CDR3 part of the read is kept: 39 bases, read in frame from the first base. Sequences SQVTM (CDR1) and ANQGSEA (CDR2) are obtained from the germline V gene. Beyond the CDR3, the reference TRBV29-1 and TRBJ2-5 genes provide the residues; the full variable domain reads: SAVISQKPSRDICQRGTSLTIQCQVDSQVTMMFWYRQQPGQSLTLIATANQGSEATYESGFVIDKFPISRPNLTFSTLTVSNMSPEDSSIYLCSVSEGGRGTQYFGPGTRLLVL.